This record concerns one TCR beta chain sequence. This clone's antigen is unknown. Nothing much larger sits one base from this clone, and base qualities are not available. Deletion took 1 base off V and 6 bases off J, with a span of 13 bases between the germline ends. The germline V gene (reference sequence) gives CDR1 as LNHDA and CDR2 as SQIVND. Measured from the cysteine to the phenylalanine, the CDR3 is 14 residues long. The kept DNA is CDR3 alone, 42 bases in frame from the first base. This sample is drawn from a study of T cell changes during pregnancy in multiple sclerosis (dated by TCRdb to the late 2010s). Looking at the study overall: In women with multiple sclerosis, the researchers looked at how the T cell repertoire shifted as pregnancy progressed.

Library preparation was by the immunoSEQ multiplex PCR assay. In its TCRdb copy, this immuneACCESS table keeps in-frame sequences only and misses some clones. Where compared with another copy, unresolved V genes explain less than half of these, and the others have no known cause. The sample profile shows tens of thousands of clones; roughly nine tenths of them were found once. In total, the top ten clones hold approximately 0.9% of the sample. The TCR comes from a female donor with multiple sclerosis, enrolled in a pregnancy study. The sequence links TRBV19 to TRBJ2-7; the D region possibly corresponds to TRBD2 (6 bases align). The sequencing here drew on peripheral blood, taken before pregnancy. The bases read TGTGCCAGTAGTATAGCGGGGGATAGTTCCGAGCAGTACTTC. Its protein is CASSIAGDSSEQYF.